This TCR beta chain was sequenced in a study of T cell responses to AZD1222 COVID-19 vaccine. Study-wide findings and caveats: Baseline seropositivity occurred in only six or seven AZD1222 recipients.

The CDR3 sequence is 15 residues long. V was clipped by 3 bases and J by 6 bases; unmatched bases: 8. The germline CDR1 and CDR2 sequences are LNHDA and SQIVND (reference sequence). Generated by immunoSEQ multiplex PCR, the TCRdb table keeps only in-frame clones and is missing some. The table records about 100,000 clones, under 95% of them present only once. Concerning this clone: Its cognate antigen is unknown.

Sequenced here: peripheral blood, sampled on day 0 of AZD1222 vaccination. The chain employs TRBV19 and TRBJ2-5; 9 positions agree with TRBD1. The clonotype originates from an adult in good health. The CDR3 region is CASSITGGIEKTQYF. The CDR3 nucleotides read TGTGCCAGTAGTATTACAGGGGGCATTGAGAAGACCCAGTACTTC.